This record looks at one T cell receptor beta chain sequence and its context. The data belong to a study of T cell repertoires in cytomegalovirus infection. TCRdb passed the reads through MiXCR, listing each CDR3 protein once. Here the sample spans around 250,000 distinct CDR3 sequences, about a sixth being singletons. The CDR3 is 14 amino acids. Looked up from germline, CDR1 is SEHNR and CDR2 is FQNEAQ (reference sequence). V gave up 5 bases and J gave up 7 bases, with 14 bases separating them. The source of this sequence is a human donor in good health (CMV status not recorded). Some clones in this sample may be carry-over from other donors' samples. Sequenced sample: CD8+ T cells from PBMCs. The gene calls are TRBV7-9 and TRBJ1-4, with unresolved D. The CDR3 reads CASSRPMISEKLFF. CDR3 sequence (DNA): TGTGCCAGCAGCCGTCCCATGATAAGTGAAAAACTGTTTTTT.